This T cell receptor (beta chain) originates from a study of cytomegalovirus exposure and HLA in healthy donors. This PCR relied on a set of 60 Vbeta primers and 13 Jbeta primers. Profiled with immunoSEQ multiplex PCR; TCRdb holds only in-frame clones, not every one. The sample carries about 88,000 clones, roughly 69% recorded once. There are a few counts of this clone. Sample: PBMCs. This sequence originates from a man between 45 and 60 years old in good health and CMV-seronegative.

CDR3 DNA sequence: TGTGCCAGCTCACCACAGCCGGGGGGAGCCGGGGAGCTGTTTTTT. This gives the protein CASSPQPGGAGELFF. This rearrangement joins TRBV18 to TRBJ2-2; 7 bases map to TRBD2. This CDR3 comprises 15 residues. Germline CDR1 reads KGHSH; CDR2 reads LQKENI. Losses at the gene ends were 1 base for V and 6 bases for J; bases not matched to a gene: 5.